This T cell receptor (beta chain) was recovered during a study of blood T cell repertoires in COVID-19. Study-wide background: Material from acute and convalescent COVID-19 was sourced from the United States, Italy and Spain.

Germline V gene sequence: CDR1 KGHSH, CDR2 LQKENI. Trimming left V 1 base short and J 5 bases short, with 14 bases between. The CDR3 covers 15 residues. Original data processing: Amplified reference gene primers provided the basis for estimating nucleated cell counts. Generated by immunoSEQ multiplex PCR, the TCRdb table keeps only in-frame clones and is missing some. D and trimming were read from the DNA, whereas the V and J calls and clone size are those reported in that table. The sample has roughly 110,000 clones; around four fifths are singletons. Sequencing input: peripheral blood. This TCR came from a man in his 70s with acute or convalescent COVID-19. The chain employs TRBV18 and TRBJ1-1; perhaps TRBD1 as D (6 bases). CDR3 DNA: TGTGCCAGCTCACCACGGGCTACAGGGAATACTGAAGCTTTCTTT. Translated: CASSPRATGNTEAFF.